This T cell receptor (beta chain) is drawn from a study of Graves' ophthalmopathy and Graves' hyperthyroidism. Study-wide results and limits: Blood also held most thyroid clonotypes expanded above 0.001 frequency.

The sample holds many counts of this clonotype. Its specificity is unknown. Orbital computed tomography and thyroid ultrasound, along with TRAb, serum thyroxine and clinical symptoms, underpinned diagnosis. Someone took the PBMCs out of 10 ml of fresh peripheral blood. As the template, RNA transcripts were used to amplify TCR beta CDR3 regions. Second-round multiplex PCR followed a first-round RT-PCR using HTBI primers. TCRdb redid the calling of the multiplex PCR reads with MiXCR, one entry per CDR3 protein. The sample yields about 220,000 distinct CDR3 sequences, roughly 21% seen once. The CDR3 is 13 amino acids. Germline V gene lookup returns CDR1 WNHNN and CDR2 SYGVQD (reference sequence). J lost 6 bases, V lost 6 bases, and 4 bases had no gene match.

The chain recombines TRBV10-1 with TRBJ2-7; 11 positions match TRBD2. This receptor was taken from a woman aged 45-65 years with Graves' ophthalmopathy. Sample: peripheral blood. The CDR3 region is CASSLAGGSEQYF. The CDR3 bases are TGCGCCAGCAGCCTAGCGGGAGGAAGCGAGCAGTACTTC.